This T cell receptor (beta chain) stems from a study of Graves' ophthalmopathy and Graves' hyperthyroidism. Study-wide findings and caveats: Sensitivity reached roughly 70% and specificity approximately 78% when the model predicted ophthalmopathy progression.

The CDR3 contains 15 residues. Trimming removed 2 bases at V and 3 bases at J, with 10 bases between. Germline assignment: CDR1 SNHLY and CDR2 FYNNEI. Using RNA transcripts, the TCR beta CDR3 regions were amplified. Amplification began with first-round RT-PCR using HTBI primers, then second-round multiplex PCR was performed. Each CDR3 protein gets one entry after TCRdb re-called the multiplex PCR reads with MiXCR. The sample has roughly 700,000 distinct CDR3 sequences; roughly two fifths are singletons. Presentation of ophthalmopathy in the donors involved moderate-to-severe activity, CAS ≥3, NOSPECS ≥4 and a duration under 3 months. Diagnoses were established from clinical symptoms, serum thyroxine, TRAb, thyroid ultrasound and orbital computed tomography. As the starting material, over 9.5 ml of fresh peripheral blood yielded the PBMCs. This clonotype was recorded at least ten times. Its matching antigen is unknown.

The TCR was taken from an adult man with Graves' ophthalmopathy. This chain links TRBV2 with TRBJ2-2, with TRBD1 as a possible D gene (6 bases). Sequences were obtained from peripheral blood. Here the CDR3 reads CASSEHGQYTGELFF. The CDR3 DNA is TGTGCCAGCAGTGAACATGGACAGTACACCGGGGAGCTGTTTTTT. The variable domain in full, with the rest retrieved from reference TRBV2 and TRBJ2-2, is EPEVTQTPSHQVTQMGQEVILRCVPISNHLYFYWYRQILGQKVEFLVSFYNNEISEKSEIFDDQFSVERPDGSNFTLKIRSTKLEDSAMYFCASSEHGQYTGELFFGEGSRLTVL.